These 4 T cell receptor beta chains were all obtained from the same sample, sequenced in a study of cytomegalovirus exposure and HLA in healthy donors. Primers included in the PCR were 60 Vbeta and 13 Jbeta primers. Assay used: immunoSEQ multiplex PCR; TCRdb lists only in-frame clones, some missing. This table holds 200,000 to 250,000 clones. The sample taken for sequencing was PBMCs. Every receptor here comes from a girl aged 2 to 10 in good health and CMV-seropositive.

The gene calls are TRBV7-8 and TRBJ1-5; no clear D. CDR1 and CDR2 from the germline V gene are SGHVS and FQNEAQ. The V and J ends lost 6 bases and 5 bases respectively, with 8 bases between them. This CDR3 region has 12 residues. The CDR3 loop reads CASSEGDQPQHF. The CDR3 DNA is TGTGCCAGCAGTGAGGGAGATCAGCCCCAGCATTTT.

The chain is built from TRBV5-1 and TRBJ2-3, with a possible D match to TRBD2 (5 bases). Trimming pared 0 bases from V and 6 bases from J, leaving 5 bases between. CDR3 length equals 12 residues. The germline gives CDR1 SGHRS, CDR2 YFSETQ. CDR3 DNA sequence: TGCGCCAGCAGCTTGGAGCGGGATACGCAGTATTTT. It translates to CASSLERDTQYF. The entire variable domain, with the rest obtained from reference TRBV5-1 and TRBJ2-3, is as follows: KAGVTQTPRYLIKTRGQQVTLSCSPISGHRSVSWYQQTPGQGLQFLFEYFSETQRNKGNFPGRFSGRQFSNSRSEMNVSTLELGDSALYLCASSLERDTQYFGPGTRLTVL.

The genes are TRBV7-2 and TRBJ2-7; D is uncertain. Germline CDR1 and CDR2: SGHTA and FQGNSA. CDR3 size: 13 residues. V was cut by 4 bases and J by 4 bases, with 11 bases left in between. The CDR3 DNA sequence: TGTGCCAGCAGCTCCCCCCTAGAATACGAGCAGTACTTC. This gives the protein CASSSPLEYEQYF.

The chain couples TRBV27 to TRBJ1-2; D is unclear. Germline CDR1 reads MNHEY; CDR2 reads SMNVEV (reference sequence). Trimming removed 3 bases at V and 0 bases at J, with 11 bases between. The CDR3 spans 15 residues. The CDR3 sequence: CASSFSALANYGYTF. In DNA, the CDR3 is TGTGCCAGCAGTTTTTCGGCACTAGCTAACTATGGCTACACCTTC.